The text below deals with one T cell receptor (beta chain). Its target is not known. As it was prepared, the TCRbeta library received unique molecular identifiers. Each CDR3 protein is one row after TCRdb ran MiXCR on the PCR reads. The table shows hundreds of thousands of distinct CDR3 sequences, with 20% to 25% occurring only once. This entry is derived from a study of T-cell reconstitution after alpha-beta-depleted transplantation in children. Overall study results and limits: The origin of high day-60 TCRbeta diversity in some patients lay in surviving recipient T cells and thymic progenitors. T-cell counts and diversity were attributed mostly to newly produced T cells one year after transplant. Roughly two months post-transplant, alpha-beta T cells reportedly originated from several hundred graft clones that had expanded.

The CDR3 spans 15 residues. The V gene's germline CDR1 is SGHRS and CDR2 YFSETQ. V lost 4 bases and J 4 bases, leaving 17 bases between the germline ends. The receptor was derived from a boy under two years old who had a stem cell transplant for acute myeloid leukemia, so the T cells may come from the graft donor. The chain recombines TRBV5-1 with TRBJ1-1; TRBD1 is a possible D gene (6 bases). Sample: PBMCs, mostly from graft donor cells, taken 360 days after TCRalphabeta/CD19-depleted stem cell transplant. The CDR3 reads CASSPGDTGLTEAFF. The DNA of the CDR3 is TGCGCCAGCAGCCCGGGGGACACAGGACTCACTGAAGCTTTCTTT.